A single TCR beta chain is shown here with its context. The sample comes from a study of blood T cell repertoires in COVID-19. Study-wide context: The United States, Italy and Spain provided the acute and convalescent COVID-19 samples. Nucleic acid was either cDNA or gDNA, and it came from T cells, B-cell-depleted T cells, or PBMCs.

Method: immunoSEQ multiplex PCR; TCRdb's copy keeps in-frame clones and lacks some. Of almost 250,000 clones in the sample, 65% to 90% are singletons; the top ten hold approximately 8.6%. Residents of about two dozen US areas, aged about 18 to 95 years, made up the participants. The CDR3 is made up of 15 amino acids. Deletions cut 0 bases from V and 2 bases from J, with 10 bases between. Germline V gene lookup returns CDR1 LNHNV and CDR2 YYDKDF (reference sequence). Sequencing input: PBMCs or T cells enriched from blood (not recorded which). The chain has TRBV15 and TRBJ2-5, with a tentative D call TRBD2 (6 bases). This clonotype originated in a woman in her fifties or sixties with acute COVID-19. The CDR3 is CATSRDGRGQETQYF. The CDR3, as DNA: TGTGCCACCAGCAGAGATGGGCGGGGACAAGAGACCCAGTACTTC.